What follows are 9 T cell receptor beta chains derived from one specimen sequenced in a study of response to subunit inactivated influenza vaccine. MiXCR, run by TCRdb on the RT-PCR reads, gives a single entry per CDR3 protein. The sample records a few hundred thousand distinct CDR3 sequences, 11% being singletons. Specimen: PBMCs from blood, collected about 6 weeks after vaccination. These receptors all come from a man aged 45-60 years who received an inactivated influenza vaccine.

The rearrangement joins TRBV10-3 to TRBJ2-6, with D unclear. Trimming removed 5 bases at V and 1 base at J, with 9 bases between. CDR1 is ENHRY and CDR2 is SYGVKD in the germline V gene. CDR3 length: 15 residues. CDR3 sequence (DNA): TGTGCCATCAGTTCGACGGAGTCTGGGGCCAACGTCCTGACTTTC. Translation: CAISSTESGANVLTF.

There are a few counts of this clonotype. The rearrangement joins TRBV20-1 to TRBJ2-7, with D possibly TRBD1 on 5 matching bases. The CDR3 spans 14 residues. V gave up 5 bases and J gave up 1 base, with 15 bases separating them. Germline lookup yields CDR1 DFQATT and CDR2 SNEGSKA (reference sequence). The CDR3 loop is CSAHQAGMSYEQYF. The DNA of the CDR3 is TGCAGTGCTCACCAGGCAGGGATGTCCTACGAGCAGTACTTC.

This clonotype showed up many times. The gene calls are TRBV11-2 and TRBJ1-2, with TRBD1 matching 10 bases. This CDR3 has 15 amino acids. The ends lost 1 base at V and 6 bases at J; junction bases unmatched: 5. From germline, CDR1 is SGHAT and CDR2 FQNNGV. The CDR3 region has the DNA TGTGCCAGCAGCTTAGGGGACAGGGGAGTTGATGGCTACACCTTC. It encodes CASSLGDRGVDGYTF.

This clonotype was counted only a few times. The chain couples TRBV27 to TRBJ2-3; 11 nucleotides line up with TRBD2. The ends lost 6 bases at V and 8 bases at J; junction bases unmatched: 16. Germline CDR1 and CDR2: MNHEY and SMNVEV (reference sequence). CDR3 size: 17 residues. This CDR3 is CASRTHFSGGAQVTQYF. In nucleotides, the CDR3 is TGTGCCAGCAGAACTCACTTTAGCGGGGGGGCTCAAGTTACGCAGTATTTT.

This clonotype has just a few counts. The chain combines TRBV5-1 with TRBJ1-1; D is perhaps TRBD1 (6 bases). The CDR3 consists of 15 residues. The V gene lost 1 base and the J gene lost 1 base, with 11 bases spanning the gap. The germline gives CDR1 SGHRS, CDR2 YFSETQ. This CDR3 is CASSLRRTANTEAFF. CDR3 nucleotide sequence: TGCGCCAGCAGCTTGCGCCGGACAGCGAACACTGAAGCTTTCTTT.

V gene TRBV7-6 combines with J gene TRBJ2-4; D is undetermined. Deletions cut 8 bases from V and 3 bases from J, with 17 bases between. The CDR3 has 15 amino acids. Germline assignment: CDR1 SGHVS and CDR2 FNYEAQ. DNA of the CDR3: TGTGCCAGCGGAGATCCCACCCGCGGCAAAAACATTCAGTACTTC. It codes for CASGDPTRGKNIQYF.

This clonotype occurred a few times. The chain employs TRBV30 and TRBJ2-1; D possibly uses TRBD1 or TRBD2 (5 bases each). Germline V gives CDR1 GTSNPN, CDR2 SVGIG (reference sequence). V lost 1 base and J lost 13, with 17 bases in between. The CDR3 consists of 13 residues. This chain's CDR3 is CAWSAGTAGFQFF. CDR3 nucleotide sequence: TGTGCCTGGAGTGCCGGGACCGCAGGGTTTCAGTTCTTC.

The chain links TRBV4-1 to TRBJ1-3, with D hard to call. Deletions cut 2 bases from V and 3 bases from J, with 11 bases between. Per germline, CDR1 MGHRA and CDR2 YSYEKL. This CDR3 region has 15 residues. The CDR3 is CASSQREWGGNTIYF. The CDR3 DNA sequence: TGCGCCAGCAGCCAACGGGAATGGGGTGGAAACACCATATATTTT.

This clonotype has just a few counts. J is TRBJ2-1 and V is TRBV28; D is tentatively TRBD1 or TRBD2 (5 bases each). Germline V CDR1 and CDR2: MDHEN, SYDVKM. Trimming left V 2 bases short and J 6 bases short, with 14 bases between. This CDR3 has 15 residues. The CDR3 reads CASSLVPGRGNEQFF. CDR3 nucleotides: TGTGCCAGCAGTTTAGTCCCGGGACGGGGCAATGAGCAGTTCTTC.